This T cell receptor (beta chain) was documented in a study of T cell changes during pregnancy in multiple sclerosis. Germline CDR1 LNHNV, CDR2 YYDKDF (reference sequence). Trimming took off 0 bases at V and 7 bases at J, with 16 bases between the two ends. The CDR3 consists of 16 residues. Here immunoSEQ multiplex PCR was the method, and the copy in TCRdb shows in-frame clones only, minus some. The sample lists roughly 60,000 clones, about nine tenths occurring once. V is TRBV15 and J is TRBJ2-1; D is undetermined. The material was CD4+ T cells from peripheral blood mononuclear cells, obtained in the first trimester of pregnancy. This TCR came from a female donor with multiple sclerosis, enrolled in a pregnancy study. This chain's CDR3 is CATSRELMAGKNEQFF. The CDR3, as DNA: TGTGCCACCAGCAGAGAACTTATGGCAGGCAAGAATGAGCAGTTCTTC.